These 29 T cell receptor beta chains came from one sample sequenced in a study of cytomegalovirus exposure and HLA in healthy donors. The PCR ran on 60 Vbeta and 13 Jbeta primers. Assay used: immunoSEQ multiplex PCR; TCRdb lists only in-frame clones, some missing. Of approximately 190,000 clones in the sample, around four fifths are singletons; the top ten hold over 1.5%. The sequenced material came from PBMCs. The receptors derive from a man in his forties in good health and CMV-seropositive.

The chain has TRBV21-1 and TRBJ1-2; TRBD1 is taken as the D call from the table, unchecked against the DNA. TRBV21-1 is an annotated pseudogene. This CDR3 has 16 residues. The CDR3, as DNA: TGTGCCAGCAGCAAAGTAGGGGACAGGGGAGGCTATGGCTACACCTTC. This encodes CASSKVGDRGGYGYTF.

The chain carries TRBV5-1 and TRBJ1-2, with 7 bases fitting TRBD1. Germline trimming cut 0 bases from V and 5 bases from J; bases unmatched to any gene: 4. This CDR3 has 14 amino acids. Germline V gene data show CDR1 as SGHRS and CDR2 as YFSETQ. CDR3 sequence: CASSLDTGEYGYTF. As DNA, the CDR3 is TGCGCCAGCAGCTTGGATACAGGGGAGTATGGCTACACCTTC. The complete variable domain, with remaining parts taken from reference TRBV5-1 and TRBJ1-2, reads KAGVTQTPRYLIKTRGQQVTLSCSPISGHRSVSWYQQTPGQGLQFLFEYFSETQRNKGNFPGRFSGRQFSNSRSEMNVSTLELGDSALYLCASSLDTGEYGYTFGSGTRLTVV.

This clone has more than one count but fewer than ten. This rearrangement joins TRBV7-3 to TRBJ2-1; 12 bases align to TRBD2. The V and J ends lost 5 bases and 7 bases, in that order; junction bases with no gene match: 6. CDR3 size: 15 residues. The V gene's germline CDR1 is SGHTA and CDR2 FQGTGA. The CDR3: CASSILAGGANEQFF. In nucleotides, the CDR3 is TGTGCCAGCAGCATACTAGCGGGAGGCGCTAATGAGCAGTTCTTC.

The chain employs TRBV7-8 and TRBJ2-7, with D possibly TRBD1 on 5 matching bases. Trimming stripped 7 bases from V and 2 bases from J, with 12 bases between. Germline V lookup: CDR1 SGHVS, CDR2 FQNEAQ. This CDR3 spans 13 amino acids. For the CDR3, the DNA is TGTGCCAGCAACCCAGGGCCGGCCTACGAGCAGTACTTC. It codes for CASNPGPAYEQYF.

The chain links TRBV30 to TRBJ1-4; D is perhaps TRBD1 (5 bases). CDR3 length equals 13 residues. Between the trimmed V and J ends, which lost 3 bases and 6 bases, there was a span of 11 bases. Germline V gene sequence: CDR1 GTSNPN, CDR2 SVGIG (reference sequence). CDR3 amino acids: CAWRAGGYEKLFF. CDR3 sequence (DNA): TGTGCCTGGAGAGCGGGGGGGTATGAAAAACTGTTTTTT. Complete variable domain (other parts from reference TRBV30 and TRBJ1-4): SQTIHQWPATLVQPVGSPLSLECTVEGTSNPNLYWYRQAAGRGLQLLFYSVGIGQISSEVPQNLSASRPQDRQFILSSKKLLLSDSGFYLCAWRAGGYEKLFFGSGTQLSVL.

About this clone: Other nucleotide sequences from this sample produce the same CDR3. J is TRBJ1-1 and V is TRBV5-1, with D uncertain. Germline lookup yields CDR1 SGHRS and CDR2 YFSETQ. V dropped 0 bases and J dropped 2 bases, with 5 bases sitting between them. This CDR3 is built from 13 residues. CDR3 coding DNA: TGCGCCAGCAGCTTGGCTGTCAACACTGAAGCTTTCTTT. Translated: CASSLAVNTEAFF.

The chain has TRBV11-2 and TRBJ2-1, with D unresolved. The ends were cut back, 2 bases at V and 0 bases at J, with 8 bases in the middle. The CDR3 has 15 amino acids. Germline loops: CDR1 SGHAT, CDR2 FQNNGV. DNA of the CDR3: TGTGCCAGCAGCTTAACACAGAGCTCCTACAATGAGCAGTTCTTC. It yields the protein CASSLTQSSYNEQFF.

The chain is built from TRBV10-1 and TRBJ2-3; D is possibly TRBD2 (6 bases). Between the trimmed V and J ends, which lost 0 bases and 0 bases, there was a span of 10 bases. In germline, CDR1 is WNHNN, CDR2 SYGVQD (reference sequence). There are 16 residues in the CDR3. CDR3 bases: TGCGCCAGCAGTGAGTCGGAGGGACTGAGCACAGATACGCAGTATTTT. Residues: CASSESEGLSTDTQYF.

The J gene is TRBJ2-3, the V gene TRBV5-1, with 12 bases identical to TRBD2. The junction had 7 bases not matched to a gene; V was cut back by 4 bases and J by 4 bases. In germline, CDR1 is SGHRS, CDR2 YFSETQ. CDR3 length equals 16 residues. The CDR3 DNA sequence: TGCGCCAGCAGCATTTGGACTAGCGGGATCGCAGATACGCAGTATTTT. As protein: CASSIWTSGIADTQYF.

The chain employs TRBV9 and TRBJ2-6, with D possibly TRBD1 on 5 matching bases. In germline, CDR1 is SGDLS, CDR2 YYNGEE. V was shortened by 1 base and J by 1 base, with 21 bases between the two germline ends. The CDR3 is 20 amino acids. The CDR3 region has the DNA TGTGCCAGCAGCGTAAGTAGGACACACGTAAAAATGTCTGGGGCCAACGTCCTGACTTTC. Its translation is CASSVSRTHVKMSGANVLTF.

The genes are TRBV5-6 and TRBJ2-7; 10 positions match TRBD2. The CDR3 sequence is 14 residues long. Germline-derived CDR1 and CDR2 are SGHDT and YYEEEE. Losses at the gene ends were 4 bases for V and 3 bases for J; bases not matched to a gene: 4. Here the CDR3 DNA reads TGTGCCAGCAGCCCGCTAGCGGGAGTCTACGAGCAGTACTTC. It encodes CASSPLAGVYEQYF.

The V and J genes are TRBV7-2 and TRBJ2-5; 7 bases line up with TRBD2. CDR1 is SGHTA and CDR2 is FQGNSA in the germline V gene. The J segment lost 4 bases and the V segment lost 3 bases, leaving 8 bases of the junction unmatched. CDR3 length equals 15 residues. The CDR3 protein is CASSFGGSRLETQYF. The CDR3 coding sequence is TGTGCCAGCAGCTTCGGCGGGAGTAGGTTAGAGACCCAGTACTTC.

This chain joins TRBV6-1 and TRBJ2-1; 8 bases agree with TRBD1. Per germline, CDR1 MNHNS and CDR2 SASEGT. V gave up 4 bases and J gave up 0 bases; unmatched junction bases: 5. This CDR3 comprises 16 residues. The CDR3 is CASSVYRGSSYNEQFF. CDR3 DNA sequence: TGTGCCAGCAGTGTCTACAGGGGGAGCTCCTACAATGAGCAGTTCTTC.

J is TRBJ2-7 and V is TRBV28; D unresolved. The CDR3 loop spans 15 amino acids. Deletions cut 3 bases from V and 0 bases from J, with 12 bases between. Germline-derived CDR1 and CDR2 are MDHEN and SYDVKM. CDR3 coding DNA: TGTGCCAGCAGTTTCCGACCACTAACCTCCTACGAGCAGTACTTC. Protein sequence: CASSFRPLTSYEQYF.

V and J are TRBV4-2 and TRBJ1-1; 11 nucleotides agree with TRBD1. The CDR3 length is 17 residues. CDR1 is LGHNA, CDR2 YNFKEQ, per germline. Germline trimming cut 3 bases from V and 1 base from J; bases unmatched to any gene: 7. The CDR3 region is CASSQLGQGAGNTEAFF. CDR3 nucleotide sequence: TGTGCCAGCAGCCAGCTAGGACAGGGGGCGGGGAACACTGAAGCTTTCTTT.

The chain uses TRBV19 and TRBJ2-7, with a tentative D call TRBD2 (5 bases). The CDR3 has 13 amino acids. Looked up from germline, CDR1 is LNHDA and CDR2 is SQIVND (reference sequence). With 6 bases removed from V and 3 bases from J, the gap between germline ends came to 12 bases. The CDR3 coding sequence is TGTGCCAGTAGCACGGACTCATTCTACGAGCAGTACTTC. Amino acids: CASSTDSFYEQYF.

This chain connects TRBV11-2 to TRBJ2-1, with TRBD2 matching 9 bases. CDR3 length: 15 amino acids. V was clipped by 2 bases and J by 9 bases; unmatched bases: 8. Germline CDR1 and CDR2: SGHAT and FQNNGV. The CDR3 reads CASSLNSGRWGEQFF. CDR3 nucleotides: TGTGCCAGCAGCTTAAACAGCGGGAGGTGGGGTGAGCAGTTCTTC.

The chain combines TRBV6-1 with TRBJ2-7; 8 nucleotides align to TRBD2. This CDR3 has 15 residues. Germline loops: CDR1 MNHNS, CDR2 SASEGT. With 2 bases clipped from V and 3 bases from J, the junction kept 6 bases outside the gene matches. The CDR3 DNA sequence: TGTGCCAGCAGTGAAATAGCGGGAAAGAGCTACGAGCAGTACTTC. Its protein product is CASSEIAGKSYEQYF.

This chain connects TRBV30 to TRBJ1-3; no clear D gene. The V and J ends lost 3 bases and 0 bases respectively, with 12 bases between them. The germline gives CDR1 GTSNPN, CDR2 SVGIG (reference sequence). The CDR3 extends over 15 amino acids. CDR3 region: CAWSHSAYSGNTIYF. The DNA of the CDR3 is TGTGCCTGGAGCCATTCTGCCTACTCTGGAAACACCATATATTTT.

J is TRBJ2-2 and V is TRBV5-1; possibly TRBD2 for D (7 bases). Germline V CDR1 and CDR2: SGHRS, YFSETQ. CDR3 size: 19 residues. The ends were cut back, 0 bases at V and 0 bases at J, with 18 bases in the middle. The CDR3 region is CASSLAGGGPSTNTGELFF. The CDR3 bases are TGCGCCAGCAGCTTGGCCGGCGGGGGCCCAAGCACGAACACCGGGGAGCTGTTTTTT.

This chain connects TRBV7-9 to TRBJ1-4, with a possible D match to TRBD1 (5 bases). This CDR3 has 14 amino acids. Germline CDR1 SEHNR, CDR2 FQNEAQ (reference sequence). V lost 3 bases to trimming and J lost 8 bases, with 13 bases between them. This CDR3 is CASSFGGFEEKLFF. The CDR3 coding sequence is TGTGCCAGCAGCTTCGGGGGGTTTGAGGAAAAACTGTTTTTT.

The J gene is TRBJ2-2, the V gene TRBV19; possible D gene TRBD2, 6 bases. CDR1 LNHDA and CDR2 SQIVND come from the germline V gene (reference sequence). The CDR3 length is 18 residues. Trimming left V 6 bases short and J 5 bases short, with 25 bases between. CDR3 in amino acids: CASSQTFRDSRWTGELFF. The CDR3 DNA reads as TGTGCCAGTAGCCAGACTTTCCGGGACTCCCGGTGGACCGGGGAGCTGTTTTTT.

The chain employs TRBV7-8 and TRBJ2-1; 15 bases fit TRBD2. V dropped 3 bases and J dropped 6; count of bases not matched to a gene: 0. The CDR3 has 15 amino acids. The germline V gene encodes CDR1 SGHVS and CDR2 FQNEAQ. CDR3 sequence: CASSLGLAGGNEQFF. DNA of the CDR3: TGTGCCAGCAGCTTGGGACTAGCGGGAGGCAATGAGCAGTTCTTC.

The chain carries TRBV9 and TRBJ2-1; D is undetermined. The length of the CDR3 is 17 residues. Between the trimmed V and J ends, which lost 1 base and 0 bases, there was a span of 14 bases. Germline CDR1 SGDLS, CDR2 YYNGEE. CDR3 loop: CASSVNPGSRSYNEQFF. CDR3 nucleotides: TGTGCCAGCAGCGTAAACCCCGGGTCGCGCTCCTACAATGAGCAGTTCTTC. Filled out from reference TRBV9 and TRBJ2-1, the complete variable domain reads DSGVTQTPKHLITATGQRVTLRCSPRSGDLSVYWYQQSLDQGLQFLIQYYNGEERAKGNILERFSAQQFPDLHSELNLSSLELGDSALYFCASSVNPGSRSYNEQFFGPGTRLTVL.

The rearrangement joins TRBV28 to TRBJ1-6; 10 nucleotides agree with TRBD1. Germline CDR1 and CDR2: MDHEN and SYDVKM. The CDR3 consists of 15 residues. J was trimmed by 8 bases and V by 6 bases; bases with no gene match: 7. The CDR3 protein is CASSPTGQGDSPLHF. CDR3 DNA sequence: TGTGCCAGCAGCCCTACCGGACAGGGGGATTCACCCCTCCACTTT.

The chain joins TRBV5-8 to TRBJ1-2, with D tentatively TRBD1 (5 bases). The germline V gene encodes CDR1 SGHTS and CDR2 YDEGEE. Trimming removed 0 bases at V and 4 bases at J, with 13 bases between. This CDR3 is built from 15 residues. The CDR3 region has the DNA TGTGCCAGCAGCTTGGCTCCAGGGCACACCTATGGCTACACCTTC. It translates to CASSLAPGHTYGYTF.

The chain links TRBV7-6 to TRBJ1-1; weak D call: TRBD1 (5 bases). There are 14 residues in the CDR3. V was shortened by 3 bases and J by 0 bases, with 8 bases between the two germline ends. In germline, CDR1 is SGHVS, CDR2 FNYEAQ. CDR3 protein: CASSLTDMNTEAFF. The CDR3, as DNA: TGTGCCAGCAGCTTGACAGACATGAACACTGAAGCTTTCTTT.

V is TRBV4-3 and J is TRBJ1-1; TRBD1 might be the D (5 bases). This CDR3 comprises 15 residues. CDR1 is LGHNA and CDR2 is YSLEER in the germline V gene. The germline V and J ends were trimmed by 4 bases and 3 bases, with 15 bases remaining between them. CDR3 amino acids: CASSLRGWGDTEAFF. CDR3 DNA sequence: TGCGCCAGCAGCCTCCGGGGATGGGGGGACACTGAAGCTTTCTTT.

The V gene is TRBV29-1, the J gene TRBJ2-2, with D uncertain. The CDR3 sequence is 13 residues long. Trimming removed 4 bases at V and 1 base at J, with 7 bases between. Germline assignment: CDR1 SQVTM and CDR2 ANQGSEA. The chain's CDR3 is CSVVRGNTGELFF. In DNA, the CDR3 is TGCAGCGTTGTGCGTGGGAACACCGGGGAGCTGTTTTTT.